The T cell receptor (beta chain) under discussion was sequenced for a study of blood T cell repertoires in COVID-19. Study-level information: COVID-19 samples collected from the United States, Italy and Spain covered acute and convalescent phases.

Authors' analysis steps: Reference gene primer amplification gave nucleated cell count estimates. Data came from immunoSEQ multiplex PCR; TCRdb stores just in-frame clones and leaves some out. V and J calls and clone size are those listed in that table; D and trimming were worked out from the DNA. This table holds around 250,000 clones, about nine tenths found once. The CDR3 length is 16 residues. The V segment lost 0 bases and the J segment 0 bases; nucleotides outside the gene matches: 3. Germline CDR1 and CDR2: SGHRS and YFSETQ. Membership in each cohort depended on participant-reported clinical history. Exposed enrollees had met someone with a PCR-confirmed or clinician-diagnosed COVID-19 case at some point within the 2 weeks before study entry.

The sequence was collected from a man aged 45 to 65 who had been exposed to COVID-19. Sequencing was performed on PBMCs or T cells enriched from blood (not recorded which). The chain uses TRBV5-1 and TRBJ2-1, with TRBD2 matching over 7 bases. CDR3 loop: CASSLVWGGSYNEQFF. The CDR3 bases are TGCGCCAGCAGCTTGGTGTGGGGGGGCTCCTACAATGAGCAGTTCTTC.